The rows below give T cell receptor beta chains drawn from one sample of a study of T-cell memory formation after mild COVID-19. TCRdb recomputed calls from the 5' RACE reads with MiXCR, one row per CDR3 protein. This table has about 270,000 distinct CDR3 sequences, under 20% appearing once. What was sequenced was PBMCs or a T cell subset sorted from them (not recorded which). The origin of the receptors is a man between 18 and 35 years old who had mild COVID-19 (a few samples of this study predate the infection). Cell type and time point are not known. The CDR3 runs from the conserved cysteine through the conserved F or W. D genes are given only for firm matches. Only part of the rows carry a size: once, few, many, or a class if the clone is expanded.

NA	14	TRBV6-6	NA	TRBJ1-5	CATRPAYSNQPQHF	TGTGCCACTAGGCCAGCCTATAGCAATCAGCCCCAGCATTTT
TRBD1	15	TRBV18	few	TRBJ2-7	CASSPRTGVGYEQYF	TGTGCCAGCTCACCCCGGACAGGGGTAGGCTACGAGCAGTACTTC
NA	14	TRBV7-3	few	TRBJ2-5	CASSLLGNWETQYF	TGTGCCAGCAGCTTATTAGGGAATTGGGAGACCCAGTACTTC
NA	12	TRBV6-6	few	TRBJ1-3	CATGNSGNTIYF	TGCGCTACAGGGAACTCTGGAAACACCATATATTTT
NA	12	TRBV20-1	once	TRBJ1-2	CSARGLLRGYTF	TGCAGTGCTAGAGGCTTACTTCGAGGCTACACCTTC
NA	15	TRBV30	few	TRBJ2-1	CAWSNPGQPYNEQFF	TGTGCCTGGAGTAATCCGGGACAACCTTACAATGAGCAGTTCTTC
NA	14	TRBV25-1	few	TRBJ1-5	CASSEAGSPLLQHF	TGTGCCAGCAGTGAAGCAGGCAGCCCATTGCTCCAGCATTTT
TRBD2	16	TRBV9	NA	TRBJ2-1	CASSVAGLAGLNEQFF	TGTGCCAGCAGCGTGGCTGGACTAGCGGGGCTCAATGAGCAGTTCTTC
TRBD2	14	TRBV5-1	few	TRBJ2-3	CASSTGLVQDTQYF	TGCGCCAGCAGCACGGGACTAGTTCAAGATACGCAGTATTTT
TRBD2	14	TRBV30	NA	TRBJ2-3	CAWSVGGVTDTQYF	TGTGCCTGGAGTGTTGGGGGGGTAACGGATACGCAGTATTTT